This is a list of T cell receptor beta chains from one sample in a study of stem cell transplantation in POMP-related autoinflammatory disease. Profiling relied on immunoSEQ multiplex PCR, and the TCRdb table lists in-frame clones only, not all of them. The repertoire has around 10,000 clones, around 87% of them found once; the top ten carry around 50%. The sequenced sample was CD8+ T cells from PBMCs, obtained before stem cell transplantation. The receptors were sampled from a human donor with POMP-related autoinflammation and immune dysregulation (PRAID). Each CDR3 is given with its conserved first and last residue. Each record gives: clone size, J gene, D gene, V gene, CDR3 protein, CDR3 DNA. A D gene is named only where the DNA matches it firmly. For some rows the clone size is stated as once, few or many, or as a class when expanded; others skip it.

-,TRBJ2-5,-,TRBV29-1,CSVTGQGETQYF,TGCAGCGTTACCGGACAAGGAGAGACCCAGTACTTC
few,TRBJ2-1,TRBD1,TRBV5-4,CASSPDGTVNEQFF,TGTGCCAGCAGCCCAGACGGGACAGTCAATGAGCAGTTCTTC
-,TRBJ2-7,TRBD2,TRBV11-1,CASSSPWTSGSHEQYF,TGTGCCAGCAGCTCGCCTTGGACTAGCGGCTCGCACGAGCAGTACTTC
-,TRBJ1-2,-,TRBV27,CASSLWGRASAYGYTF,TGTGCCAGCAGTTTATGGGGGAGAGCCTCGGCCTATGGCTACACCTTC
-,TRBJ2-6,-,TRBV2,CASSEGLSHWSPSGANVLTF,TGTGCCAGCAGTGAAGGGCTTTCGCATTGGTCCCCCTCTGGGGCCAACGTCCTGACTTTC
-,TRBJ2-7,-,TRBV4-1,CASSQDQRAASEQYF,TGCGCCAGCAGCCAAGACCAGCGGGCCGCCTCCGAGCAGTACTTC
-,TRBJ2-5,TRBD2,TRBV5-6,CASSLVTSGGQETQYF,TGTGCCAGCAGCTTGGTGACTAGCGGGGGCCAAGAGACCCAGTACTTC
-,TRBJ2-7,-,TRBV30,CASQQGSSYEQYF,TGTGCCTCACAACAGGGATCCTCCTACGAGCAGTACTTC
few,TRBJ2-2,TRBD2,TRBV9,CASSVAGGPGELFF,TGTGCCAGCAGCGTAGCGGGGGGGCCCGGGGAGCTGTTTTTT
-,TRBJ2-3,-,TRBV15,CATSRDLQEVPDTQYF,TGTGCCACCAGCAGAGATCTACAGGAGGTCCCAGATACGCAGTATTTT
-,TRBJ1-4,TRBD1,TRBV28,CASSFFWTTGGNEKLFF,TGTGCCAGCAGTTTCTTCTGGACGACAGGGGGCAATGAAAAACTGTTTTTT
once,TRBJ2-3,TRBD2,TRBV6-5,CASSYLAGERDTQYF,TGTGCCAGCAGTTACCTAGCGGGAGAAAGAGATACGCAGTATTTT
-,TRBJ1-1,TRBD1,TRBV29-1,CSAKSTGDFEAFF,TGCAGCGCCAAGTCGACAGGGGATTTTGAAGCTTTCTTT
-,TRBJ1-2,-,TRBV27,CASSPEVGLIEYGYTF,TGTGCCAGCAGCCCAGAGGTGGGGCTAATCGAGTATGGCTACACCTTC
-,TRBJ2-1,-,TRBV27,CASSLFSRGANEQFF,TGTGCCAGCAGTTTATTCTCCAGGGGTGCCAATGAGCAGTTCTTC
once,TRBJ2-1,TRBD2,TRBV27,CASSLSGGAINEQFF,TGTGCCAGCAGTTTAAGCGGGGGGGCTATTAATGAGCAGTTCTTC
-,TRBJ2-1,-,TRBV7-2,CASSLAGGGEQFF,TGTGCCAGCAGCTTAGCCGGCGGCGGTGAGCAGTTCTTC
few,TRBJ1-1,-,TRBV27,CASSLLGGEAFF,TGTGCCAGCAGTCTTTTAGGGGGGGAAGCTTTCTTT
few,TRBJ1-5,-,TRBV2,CASSDWGQPQHF,TGTGCCAGCAGTGACTGGGGCCAGCCCCAGCATTTT
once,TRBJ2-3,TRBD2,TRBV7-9,CASSSPSGRSTDTQYF,TGTGCCAGCAGCTCCCCCAGCGGGAGGAGCACAGATACGCAGTATTTT
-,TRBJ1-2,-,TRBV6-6,CASSYPGIDKYGYTF,TGTGCCAGCAGTTACCCAGGAATTGATAAATATGGCTACACCTTC
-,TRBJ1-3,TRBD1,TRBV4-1,CASSQTQGAAVGNTIYF,TGCGCCAGCAGCCAAACACAGGGGGCCGCGGTTGGAAACACCATATATTTT
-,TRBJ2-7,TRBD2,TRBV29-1,CSVKDWRGADYEQYF,TGCAGCGTCAAAGACTGGCGGGGGGCAGACTACGAGCAGTACTTC
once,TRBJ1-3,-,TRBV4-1,CASSQDDTYSGNTIYF,TGCGCCAGCAGCCAAGATGACACCTACTCTGGAAACACCATATATTTT
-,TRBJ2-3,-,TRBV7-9,CASSFDFTDTQYF,TGTGCCAGCAGCTTTGACTTCACAGATACGCAGTATTTT
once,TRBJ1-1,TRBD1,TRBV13,CASLSRDRGLAEAFF,TGTGCCAGTCTTAGCCGGGACAGGGGATTGGCTGAAGCTTTCTTT
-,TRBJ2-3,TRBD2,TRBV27,CASRSGLEADTQYF,TGTGCCAGCAGATCTGGACTAGAAGCAGATACGCAGTATTTT
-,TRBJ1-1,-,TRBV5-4,CASSFGNTEAFF,TGTGCCAGCAGCTTCGGGAACACTGAAGCTTTCTTT
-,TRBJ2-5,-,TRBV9,CASSVDGRGRETQYF,TGTGCCAGCAGCGTAGACGGGCGTGGTCGGGAGACCCAGTACTTC
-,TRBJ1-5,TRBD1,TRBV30,CAWSVGQGNQPQHF,TGTGCCTGGAGTGTAGGACAGGGGAATCAGCCCCAGCATTTT
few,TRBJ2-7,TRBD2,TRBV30,CAWSVSLAGGSEQYF,TGTGCCTGGAGTGTTTCCCTAGCGGGGGGATCCGAGCAGTACTTC
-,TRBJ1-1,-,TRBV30,CAWSELLNTEAFF,TGTGCCTGGAGTGAGCTCCTGAACACTGAAGCTTTCTTT
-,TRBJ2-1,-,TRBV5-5,CASSLLDEQFF,TGTGCCAGCAGCCTTTTAGATGAGCAGTTCTTC
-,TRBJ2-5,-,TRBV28,CASSLLWGAETQYF,TGTGCCAGCAGTTTATTGTGGGGCGCGGAGACCCAGTACTTC
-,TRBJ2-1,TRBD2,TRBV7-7,CASSLAAGLAYDEQFF,TGTGCTAGCAGCTTAGCGGCGGGACTAGCGTACGATGAGCAGTTCTTC
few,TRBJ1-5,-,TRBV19,CASSTQGPNQPQHF,TGTGCCAGTAGTACACAAGGCCCTAATCAGCCCCAGCATTTT
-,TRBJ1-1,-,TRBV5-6,CASSFRENGVEAFF,TGTGCCAGCAGCTTTAGGGAGAATGGGGTGGAAGCTTTCTTT
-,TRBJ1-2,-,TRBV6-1,CARGSYGYTF,TGTGCCAGGGGGTCCTATGGCTACACCTTC
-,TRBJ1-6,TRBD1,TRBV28,CASSLGQGHSPLHF,TGTGCCAGCAGCCTCGGACAGGGTCATTCACCCCTCCACTTT
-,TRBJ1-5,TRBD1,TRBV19,CASSAGGGNQPQHF,TGTGCCAGTAGTGCAGGGGGCGGAAATCAGCCCCAGCATTTT
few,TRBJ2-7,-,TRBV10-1,CASSGGPGWEQYF,TGCGCCAGCAGTGGAGGACCGGGGTGGGAGCAGTACTTC
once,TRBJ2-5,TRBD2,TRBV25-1,CASSEWSGGHQETQYF,TGTGCCAGCAGTGAATGGAGCGGGGGGCATCAAGAGACCCAGTACTTC
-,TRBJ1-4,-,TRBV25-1,CASSEYGPVPPNEKLFF,TGTGCCAGCAGTGAATATGGTCCCGTCCCACCGAATGAAAAACTGTTTTTT
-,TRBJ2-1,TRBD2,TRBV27,CASSLGLAANEQFF,TGTGCCAGCAGCCTTGGACTAGCGGCGAATGAGCAGTTCTTC
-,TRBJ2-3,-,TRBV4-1,CASSQVQREILGNTQYF,TGCGCCAGCAGCCAAGTCCAGCGAGAGATTTTAGGAAATACGCAGTATTTT
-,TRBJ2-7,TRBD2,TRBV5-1,CASSTGLAGVGATYEQYF,TGCGCCAGCAGCACGGGACTAGCGGGAGTAGGAGCAACCTACGAGCAGTACTTC
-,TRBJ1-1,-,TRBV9,CASSVGTMNTEAFF,TGTGCCAGCAGCGTAGGCACCATGAACACTGAAGCTTTCTTT